What follows are 6 T cell receptor beta chains derived from one specimen sequenced in a study of blood T cells in healthy people across ages (dated by TCRdb to 2013 to 2016). Libraries were made using 5' RACE. The instrument given in TCRdb is Illumina HiSeq 2500. A second about 7 to 11 cycle PCR used a sample-barcoded 5' primer and a J-beta primer mix. TCRdb reworked the public reads: Q25 trimming with fastp, MiXCR clone assembly, productive beta chains retained. All rows with the same CDR3 protein become a single entry with the most common DNA and genes. The sample records under 1,000,000 distinct CDR3 sequences, about 36% of which are singletons. The ten largest clones take up 13% of the sample. The specimen was blood. Receptors were obtained from a man younger than 30 in good health.

This clonotype was counted between two and nine times. J is TRBJ2-7 and V is TRBV27; the D call may be TRBD1 or TRBD2 (5 bases each). The CDR3 runs 13 residues. Germline loops: CDR1 MNHEY, CDR2 SMNVEV (reference sequence). The ends were cut back, 3 bases at V and 4 bases at J, with 10 bases in the middle. CDR3 sequence reads: CASSFIEGYEQYF. The CDR3 DNA follows: TGTGCCAGCAGTTTTATAGAGGGGTACGAGCAGTACTTC.

Points on this clonotype: A single base separates this from a much larger clone, so it may be a read error. V gene TRBV7-7 combines with J gene TRBJ2-1; D may be TRBD2 (6 bases). Germline V gene data show CDR1 as SSHAT and CDR2 as FNYEAQ (reference sequence). The CDR3 runs 14 residues. V lost 5 bases and J lost 10, with 18 bases in between. The CDR3 reads CASSPRLEREEQFF. The CDR3, as DNA: TGTGCCAGCAGCCCCCGACTAGAGAGGGAGGAGCAGTTCTTC.

The rearrangement uses TRBV12-3 or TRBV12-4 and TRBJ1-1; D is possibly TRBD1 (6 bases). V gave up 7 bases and J gave up 0 bases, with 15 bases separating them. This CDR3 has 15 amino acids. The CDR3 nucleotides read TGTGCCAGCACCCCGGGGGGCAGCTTGAACACTGAAGCTTTCTTT. This translates into CASTPGGSLNTEAFF.

This chain connects TRBV20-1 to TRBJ2-1; D is unclear. Per the germline V gene, CDR1 is DFQATT and CDR2 is SNEGSKA (reference sequence). V lost 3 bases and J lost 0, with 9 bases in between. This CDR3 spans 14 amino acids. The CDR3 nucleotides read TGCAGTGCTAGTCTGGGAAGCTCCTACAATGAGCAGTTCTTC. Amino acids: CSASLGSSYNEQFF.

V gene TRBV5-4 combines with J gene TRBJ2-3, with 12 positions matching TRBD2. V lost 4 bases, J lost 2 bases, and 8 bases stayed unmatched. CDR1 and CDR2 (germline): SGHNT, YYREEE (reference sequence). The CDR3 runs 17 residues. The CDR3 DNA follows: TGTGCCAGCAGCCACACACTAGCGGGGGGCCTCACAGATACGCAGTATTTT. Protein: CASSHTLAGGLTDTQYF.

This clonotype was observed many times. The CDR3 DNA follows: TGTGCCAGCATACCTAGTGGGGGAGAGACCCAGTACTTC. The encoded protein is CASIPSGGETQYF. The chain couples TRBV7-9 to TRBJ2-5, with D possibly called TRBD1 or TRBD2 (5 bases each). This CDR3 contains 13 residues. CDR1 is SEHNR, CDR2 FQNEAQ, per germline (reference sequence). The ends were cut back, 7 bases at V and 4 bases at J, with 13 bases in the middle.